This T cell receptor beta chain was recorded in a study of metastatic and nonmetastatic thyroid tumors. This clone has ten or more counts. Germline V gene lookup returns CDR1 ENHRY and CDR2 SYGVKD. The CDR3 extends over 15 amino acids. V was trimmed by 6 bases and J by 5 bases, leaving 16 bases between them. Until they underwent thyroid surgery, no patient had received any treatment. TCRdb re-called clones via MiXCR from the PCR reads. The sample contains 45,000 to 60,000 clones, approximately 15% of which appear only once. The sequencing input was blood. The receptor was derived from a female donor with papillary thyroid cancer or a benign thyroid nodule (not recorded which). Some clones in this sample may be carry-over from other donors' samples. The rearrangement uses TRBV10-3 and TRBJ2-2; D is possibly TRBD2 (5 bases). CDR3 in amino acids: CAISAGSSGTGELFF. As DNA, the CDR3 is TGTGCCATCAGCGCTGGGAGCAGTGGGACCGGGGAGCTGTTTTTT.